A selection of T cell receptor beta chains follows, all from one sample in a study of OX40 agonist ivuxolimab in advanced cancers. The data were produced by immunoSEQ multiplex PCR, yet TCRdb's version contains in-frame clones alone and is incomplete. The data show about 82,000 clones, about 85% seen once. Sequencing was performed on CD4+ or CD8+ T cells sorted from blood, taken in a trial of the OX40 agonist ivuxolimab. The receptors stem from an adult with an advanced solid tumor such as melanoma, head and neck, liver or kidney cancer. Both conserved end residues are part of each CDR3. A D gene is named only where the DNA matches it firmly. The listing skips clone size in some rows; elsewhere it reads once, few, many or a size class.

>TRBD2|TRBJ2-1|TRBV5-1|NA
CASSLAIQRGLSYNEQFF
TGCGCCAGCAGCTTGGCCATCCAGCGGGGCCTCTCCTACAATGAGCAGTTCTTC
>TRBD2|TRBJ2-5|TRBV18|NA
CASSASGSQETQYF
TGTGCCAGCTCGGCTAGCGGGTCCCAAGAGACCCAGTACTTC
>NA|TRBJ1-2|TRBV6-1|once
CASMLGSYGYTF
TGTGCCAGCATGTTGGGGAGTTATGGCTACACCTTC
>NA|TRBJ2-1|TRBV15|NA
CATSRDSETRTNYNEQFF
TGTGCCACCAGCAGAGATAGTGAAACCCGGACCAATTACAATGAGCAGTTCTTC
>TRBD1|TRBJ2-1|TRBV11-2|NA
CASSPPGTGGTEQFF
TGTGCCAGCAGCCCCCCCGGGACAGGGGGGACTGAGCAGTTCTTC
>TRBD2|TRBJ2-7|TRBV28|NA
CASSPVAGGTYEQYF
TGTGCCAGCAGTCCGGTAGCGGGGGGAACTTACGAGCAGTACTTC
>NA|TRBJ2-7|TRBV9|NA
CASSPSRDIRAYEQYF
TGTGCCAGCAGCCCCTCAAGGGACATTCGCGCCTACGAGCAGTACTTC
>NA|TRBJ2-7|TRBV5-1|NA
CASSEGDSIGEQYF
TGCGCCAGCAGCGAAGGGGACTCCATAGGAGAGCAGTACTTC
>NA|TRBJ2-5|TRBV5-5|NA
CASTLNGGGQETQYF
TGTGCCAGCACCCTCAACGGGGGCGGACAAGAGACCCAGTACTTC
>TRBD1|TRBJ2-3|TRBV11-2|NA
CASSLKYRGITDTQYF
TGTGCCAGCAGCTTAAAGTACAGGGGAATCACAGATACGCAGTATTTT
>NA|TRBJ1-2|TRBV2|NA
CASSEPDGYTF
TGTGCCAGCAGTGAGCCGGATGGCTACACCTTC
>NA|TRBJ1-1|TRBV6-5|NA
CASSRWENTEAFF
TGTGCCAGCAGTCGGTGGGAGAACACTGAAGCTTTCTTT
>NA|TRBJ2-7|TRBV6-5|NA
CASGYGGALGEQYF
TGTGCCAGCGGTTACGGCGGGGCCTTGGGCGAGCAGTACTTC
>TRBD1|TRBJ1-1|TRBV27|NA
CASSSWTGLNTEAFF
TGTGCCAGCAGTTCCTGGACAGGGCTGAACACTGAAGCTTTCTTT
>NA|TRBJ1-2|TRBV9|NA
CASSGGGADYGYTF
TGTGCCAGCAGCGGTGGGGGAGCTGACTATGGCTACACCTTC
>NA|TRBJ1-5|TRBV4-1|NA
CASSQVNQPQHF
TGCGCCAGCAGCCAGGTTAATCAGCCCCAGCATTTT
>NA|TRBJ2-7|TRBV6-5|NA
CASTGTSYEQYF
TGTGCCAGCACTGGTACGTCCTACGAGCAGTACTTC
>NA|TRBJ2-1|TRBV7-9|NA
CASSLEDRGNEQFF
TGTGCCAGCAGCTTAGAGGATAGGGGTAATGAGCAGTTCTTC
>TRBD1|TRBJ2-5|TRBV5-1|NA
CASSWGTVGQETQYF
TGCGCCAGCAGCTGGGGGACAGTGGGGCAAGAGACCCAGTACTTC
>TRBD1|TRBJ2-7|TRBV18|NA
CASSPGQGAVYEQYF
TGTGCCAGCTCACCTGGACAGGGGGCGGTCTACGAGCAGTACTTC
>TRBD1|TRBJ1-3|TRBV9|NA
CASSGGTVSSGNTIYF
TGTGCCAGCAGCGGCGGGACAGTCAGCTCTGGAAACACCATATATTTT
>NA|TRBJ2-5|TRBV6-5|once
CASSYSGIHAETQYF
TGTGCCAGCAGTTATTCTGGGATTCATGCAGAGACCCAGTACTTC
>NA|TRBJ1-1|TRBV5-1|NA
CASSLEEAHTEAFF
TGCGCCAGCAGCTTGGAAGAGGCCCACACTGAAGCTTTCTTT
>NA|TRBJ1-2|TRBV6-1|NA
CASSWGAGYTF
TGTGCCAGCAGCTGGGGGGCGGGCTACACCTTC
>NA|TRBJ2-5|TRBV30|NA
CATTRRGGLEETQYF
TGTGCCACGACTCGGAGGGGGGGGTTGGAAGAGACCCAGTACTTC
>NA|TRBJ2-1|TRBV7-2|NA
CASSPAGTSYNEQFF
TGTGCCAGCAGCCCTGCTGGGACATCCTACAATGAGCAGTTCTTC
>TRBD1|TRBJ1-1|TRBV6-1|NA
CASSEAAGGFPAAFF
TGTGCCAGCAGTGAAGCCGCAGGGGGATTCCCGGCCGCTTTCTTT
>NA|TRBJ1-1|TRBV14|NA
CASSQVAGINTEAFF
TGTGCCAGCAGCCAAGTAGCAGGGATAAACACTGAAGCTTTCTTT
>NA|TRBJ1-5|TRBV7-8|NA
CASSFMDQPQHF
TGTGCCAGCAGCTTCATGGATCAGCCCCAGCATTTT
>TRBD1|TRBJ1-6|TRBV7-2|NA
CASSRDSYNSPLHF
TGTGCCAGCAGCCGGGACAGTTATAATTCACCCCTCCACTTT